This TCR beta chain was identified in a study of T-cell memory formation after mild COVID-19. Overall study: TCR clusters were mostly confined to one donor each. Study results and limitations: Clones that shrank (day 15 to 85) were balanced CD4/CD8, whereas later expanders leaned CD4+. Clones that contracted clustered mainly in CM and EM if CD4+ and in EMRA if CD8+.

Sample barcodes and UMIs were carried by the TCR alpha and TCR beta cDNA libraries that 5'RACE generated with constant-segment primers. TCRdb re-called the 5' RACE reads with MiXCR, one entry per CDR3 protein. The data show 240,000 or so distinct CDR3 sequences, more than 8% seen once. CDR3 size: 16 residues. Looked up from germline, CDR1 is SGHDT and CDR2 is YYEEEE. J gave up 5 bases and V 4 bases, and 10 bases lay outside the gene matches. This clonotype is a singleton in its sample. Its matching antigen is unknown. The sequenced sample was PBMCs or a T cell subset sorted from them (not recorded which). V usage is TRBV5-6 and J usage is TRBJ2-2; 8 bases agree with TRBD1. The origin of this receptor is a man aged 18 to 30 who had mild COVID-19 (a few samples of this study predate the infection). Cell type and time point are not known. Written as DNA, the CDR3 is TGTGCCAGCAGCCTATCGGACAGGGCGTGGACCGGGGAGCTGTTTTTT. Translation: CASSLSDRAWTGELFF.